Presented here are 10 T cell receptor beta chains from one specimen sequenced in a study of blood T cells in healthy people across ages (dated by TCRdb to the mid-2010s). The library was produced with 5' RACE. Sequencing used an Illumina HiSeq 2500. A second PCR of about 7 to 12 cycles was run with a J-beta primer mix and a sample-barcoded 5' primer. TCRdb redid the processing of the public reads, applying fastp at Q25 and MiXCR, and retained in-frame beta chains. Every distinct CDR3 protein forms one entry, paired with its most common genes and DNA. In all, the sample holds 650,000 to 800,000 distinct CDR3 sequences, and around 43% of those were seen once. The top ten hold about 19% of the sample. The sample consisted of blood. All receptors derive from a man aged 55 to 70 in good health.

This clonotype was seen a handful of times. The chain joins TRBV6-1 to TRBJ2-7; 10 bases line up with TRBD2. The ends lost 4 bases at V and 3 bases at J; junction bases unmatched: 9. Germline CDR1 reads MNHNS; CDR2 reads SASEGT. The CDR3 spans 16 residues. CDR3 bases: TGTGCCAGCAGTGTTTCGGTTCTAGCGGGGGTCTACGAGCAGTACTTC. It specifies CASSVSVLAGVYEQYF.

CDR3 protein: CSVYRHNEQFF. CDR3 sequence (DNA): TGCAGCGTTTACCGGCACAATGAGCAGTTCTTC. The chain uses TRBV29-1 and TRBJ2-1; D is unclear. The V gene lost 5 bases and the J gene lost 5 bases, with 7 bases spanning the gap. This CDR3 contains 11 residues. CDR1 and CDR2 (germline): SQVTM, ANQGSEA.

This clonotype was recorded at least ten times. V usage is TRBV10-3 and J usage is TRBJ2-3; 7 bases match TRBD1. V lost 6 bases and J lost 2; bases outside the gene matches: 8. From germline, CDR1 is ENHRY and CDR2 SYGVKD. This CDR3 spans 15 amino acids. This CDR3 is CAIRRDSGITDTQYF. DNA for the CDR3: TGTGCCATCAGACGGGACAGTGGTATCACAGATACGCAGTATTTT.

This clonotype has only a few counts. The chain employs TRBV6-2 or TRBV6-3 and TRBJ2-4, with a possible D match to TRBD1 (7 bases). The germline V gene has CDR1 MNHEY and CDR2 SVGEGT. Trimming shortened V by 0 bases and J by 6 bases, and 21 bases separated the two germline ends. The CDR3 is 18 residues long. This chain's CDR3 is CASSYSMRGQQTLNIQYF. For the CDR3, the DNA is TGTGCCAGCAGTTACTCTATGCGGGGACAGCAGACCCTAAACATTCAGTACTTC.

The chain uses TRBV2 and TRBJ1-2; D ambiguous. The CDR3 consists of 11 residues. Trimming stripped 4 bases from V and 4 bases from J, with 4 bases between. Germline V gene data show CDR1 as SNHLY and CDR2 as FYNNEI. The CDR3 sequence: CASSVIYGYTF. CDR3 DNA: TGTGCCAGCAGTGTAATCTATGGCTACACCTTC.

This clonotype was detected many times. The chain recombines TRBV20-1 with TRBJ2-1, with D tentatively TRBD1 (5 bases). Germline CDR1 and CDR2: DFQATT and SNEGSKA (reference sequence). The CDR3 runs 13 residues. V gave up 7 bases and J gave up 4 bases, with 14 bases separating them. The CDR3 is CSVPVQEYNEQFF. DNA of the CDR3: TGCAGTGTTCCGGTACAGGAATACAATGAGCAGTTCTTC.

This CDR3 is CASIRTLSNTEAFF. The DNA of the CDR3 is TGTGCCAGCATTAGGACACTCTCGAACACTGAAGCTTTCTTT. The J gene is TRBJ1-1, the V gene TRBV12-3 or TRBV12-4, with D perhaps matching TRBD1 (5 bases). The V end was cut by 7 bases, the J end by 1 base, with 13 bases between. The CDR3 contains 14 residues.

This chain connects TRBV7-9 to TRBJ2-4; D may be TRBD2 (5 bases). The germline gives CDR1 SEHNR, CDR2 FQNEAQ (reference sequence). This CDR3 has 13 amino acids. V was trimmed by 5 bases and J by 13 bases, leaving 18 bases between them. The CDR3 spells CASSGGPDIGQYF. The CDR3 DNA reads as TGTGCCAGCAGCGGCGGGCCCGACATTGGGCAGTACTTC.

This clonotype was picked up a small number of times. The chain couples TRBV2 to TRBJ1-5; 9 positions match TRBD1. Germline loops: CDR1 SNHLY, CDR2 FYNNEI. Unmatched junction bases numbered 2, after V lost 4 bases and J lost 4 bases. The CDR3 has 14 amino acids. CDR3 sequence: CASSGDRANQPQHF. In DNA form, the CDR3 reads TGTGCCAGCAGTGGGGACAGGGCGAATCAGCCCCAGCATTTT.

The chain combines TRBV27 with TRBJ1-4, with D maybe TRBD1 (6 bases). Looked up from germline, CDR1 is MNHEY and CDR2 is SMNVEV (reference sequence). The CDR3 is made up of 14 amino acids. The V end was cut by 2 bases, the J end by 7 bases, with 11 bases between. CDR3 in amino acids: CASSLDRHFEKLFF. The CDR3 DNA sequence: TGTGCCAGCAGTTTAGACAGGCATTTTGAAAAACTGTTTTTT.